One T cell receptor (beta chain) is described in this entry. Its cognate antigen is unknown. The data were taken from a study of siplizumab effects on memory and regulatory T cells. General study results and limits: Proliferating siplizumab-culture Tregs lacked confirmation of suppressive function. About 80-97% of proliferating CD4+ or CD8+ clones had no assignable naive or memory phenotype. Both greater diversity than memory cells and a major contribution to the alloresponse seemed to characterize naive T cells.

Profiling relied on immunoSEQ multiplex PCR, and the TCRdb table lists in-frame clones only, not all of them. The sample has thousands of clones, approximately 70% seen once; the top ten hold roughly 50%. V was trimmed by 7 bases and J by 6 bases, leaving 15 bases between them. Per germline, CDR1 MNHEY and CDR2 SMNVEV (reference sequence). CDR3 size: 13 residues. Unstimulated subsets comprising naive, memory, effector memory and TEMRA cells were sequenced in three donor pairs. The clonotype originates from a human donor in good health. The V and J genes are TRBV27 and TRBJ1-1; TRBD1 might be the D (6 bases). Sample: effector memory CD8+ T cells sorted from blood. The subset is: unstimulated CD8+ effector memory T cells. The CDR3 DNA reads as TGTGCCAGCACCCCTACAGGGTCCCCTGAAGCTTTCTTT. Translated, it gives CASTPTGSPEAFF.